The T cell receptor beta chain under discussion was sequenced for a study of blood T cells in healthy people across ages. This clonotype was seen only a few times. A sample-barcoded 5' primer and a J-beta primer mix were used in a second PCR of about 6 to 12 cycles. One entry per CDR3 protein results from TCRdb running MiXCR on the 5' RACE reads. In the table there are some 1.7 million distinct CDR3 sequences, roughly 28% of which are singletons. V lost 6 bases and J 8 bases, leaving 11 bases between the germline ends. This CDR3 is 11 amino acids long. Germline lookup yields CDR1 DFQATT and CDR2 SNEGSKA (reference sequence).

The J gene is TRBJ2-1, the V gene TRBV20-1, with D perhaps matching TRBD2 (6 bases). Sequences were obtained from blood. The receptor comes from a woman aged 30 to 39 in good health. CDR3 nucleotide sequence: TGCAGTGCCAAGACGGGAGATGAGCAGTTCTTC. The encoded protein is CSAKTGDEQFF.